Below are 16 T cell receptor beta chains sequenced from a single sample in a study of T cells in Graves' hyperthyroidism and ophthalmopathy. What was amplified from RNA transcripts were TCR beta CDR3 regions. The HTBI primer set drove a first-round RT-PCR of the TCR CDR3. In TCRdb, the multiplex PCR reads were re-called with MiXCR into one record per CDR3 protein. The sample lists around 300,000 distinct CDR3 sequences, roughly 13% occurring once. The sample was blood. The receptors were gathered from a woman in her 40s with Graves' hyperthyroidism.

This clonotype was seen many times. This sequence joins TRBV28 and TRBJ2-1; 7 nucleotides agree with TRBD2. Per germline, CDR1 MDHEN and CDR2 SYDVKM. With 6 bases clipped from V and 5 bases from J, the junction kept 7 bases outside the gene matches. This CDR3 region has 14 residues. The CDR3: CASRGGTVHNEQFF. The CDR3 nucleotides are TGTGCCAGCAGGGGAGGGACGGTTCACAATGAGCAGTTCTTC.

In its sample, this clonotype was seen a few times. The CDR3 is CASSTGQGAPGELFF. In nucleotides, the CDR3 is TGTGCCAGCAGCACCGGACAGGGGGCTCCCGGGGAGCTGTTTTTT. The V and J genes are TRBV9 and TRBJ2-2; 11 positions match TRBD1. With 4 bases clipped from V and 6 bases from J, the junction kept 5 bases outside the gene matches. This CDR3 comprises 15 residues. Looked up from germline, CDR1 is SGDLS and CDR2 is YYNGEE. Full variable domain (remainder filled in from reference TRBV9 and TRBJ2-2): DSGVTQTPKHLITATGQRVTLRCSPRSGDLSVYWYQQSLDQGLQFLIQYYNGEERAKGNILERFSAQQFPDLHSELNLSSLELGDSALYFCASSTGQGAPGELFFGEGSRLTVL.

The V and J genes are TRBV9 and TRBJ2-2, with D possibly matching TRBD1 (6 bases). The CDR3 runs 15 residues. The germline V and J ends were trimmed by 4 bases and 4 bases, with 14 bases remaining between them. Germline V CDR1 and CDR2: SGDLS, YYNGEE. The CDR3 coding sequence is TGTGCCAGCAGCCCCCTGGACAGCGTCACCGGGGAGCTGTTTTTT. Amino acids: CASSPLDSVTGELFF.

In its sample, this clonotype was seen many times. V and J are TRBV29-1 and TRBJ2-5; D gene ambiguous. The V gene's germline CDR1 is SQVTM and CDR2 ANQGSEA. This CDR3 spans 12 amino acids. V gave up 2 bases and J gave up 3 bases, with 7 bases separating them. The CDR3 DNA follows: TGCAGCGTTGAAAGCCGGGAAGAGACCCAGTACTTC. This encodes CSVESREETQYF.

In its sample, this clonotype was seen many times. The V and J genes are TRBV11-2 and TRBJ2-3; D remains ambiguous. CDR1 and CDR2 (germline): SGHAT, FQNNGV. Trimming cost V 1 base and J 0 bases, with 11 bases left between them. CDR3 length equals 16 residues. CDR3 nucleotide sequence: TGTGCCAGCAGCTTAGCCATTATTGGTAGCACAGATACGCAGTATTTT. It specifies CASSLAIIGSTDTQYF.

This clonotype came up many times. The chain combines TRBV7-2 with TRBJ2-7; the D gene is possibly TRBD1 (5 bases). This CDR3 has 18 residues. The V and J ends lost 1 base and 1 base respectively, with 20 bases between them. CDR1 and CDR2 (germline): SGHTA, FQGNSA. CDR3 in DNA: TGTGCCAGCAGCTTAGAGGGGCTTAAGATAATCGGGTCCTACGAGCAGTACTTC. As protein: CASSLEGLKIIGSYEQYF.

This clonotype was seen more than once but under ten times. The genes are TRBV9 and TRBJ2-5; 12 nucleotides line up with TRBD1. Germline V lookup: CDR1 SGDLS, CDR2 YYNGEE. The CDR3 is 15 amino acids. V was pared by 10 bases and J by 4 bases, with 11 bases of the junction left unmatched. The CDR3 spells CASARGTGGRETQYF. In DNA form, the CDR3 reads TGTGCCTCAGCGAGGGGGACAGGGGGCCGAGAGACCCAGTACTTC.

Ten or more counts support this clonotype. CDR3 loop: CASSSPTSGRANEQFF. CDR3 DNA sequence: TGTGCCAGCAGTTCCCCCACTAGCGGGAGGGCTAATGAGCAGTTCTTC. This sequence joins TRBV6-5 and TRBJ2-1; 13 positions match TRBD2. The trim removed 4 bases at V and 7 bases at J, leaving 7 bases unmatched. The CDR3 runs 16 residues. Germline CDR1 is MNHEY and CDR2 is SVGAGI.

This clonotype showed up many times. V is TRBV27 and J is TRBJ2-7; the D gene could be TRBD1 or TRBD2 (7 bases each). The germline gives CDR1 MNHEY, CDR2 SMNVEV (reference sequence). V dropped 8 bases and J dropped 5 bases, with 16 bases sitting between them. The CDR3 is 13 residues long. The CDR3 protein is CASGQGGFNEQYF. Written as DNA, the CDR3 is TGTGCCAGCGGTCAGGGGGGGTTTAACGAGCAGTACTTC.

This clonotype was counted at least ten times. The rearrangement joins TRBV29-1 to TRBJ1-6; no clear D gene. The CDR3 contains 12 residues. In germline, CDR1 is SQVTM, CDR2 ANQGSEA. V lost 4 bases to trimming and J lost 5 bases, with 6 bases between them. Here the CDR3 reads CSVGNDNSPLHF. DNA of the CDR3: TGCAGCGTTGGAAATGATAATTCACCCCTCCACTTT.

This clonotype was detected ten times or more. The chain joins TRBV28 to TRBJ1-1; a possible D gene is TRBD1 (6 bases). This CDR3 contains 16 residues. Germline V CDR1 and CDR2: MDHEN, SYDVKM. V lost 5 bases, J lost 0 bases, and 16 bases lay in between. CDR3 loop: CASSTGLGGMNTEAFF. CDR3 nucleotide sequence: TGTGCCAGCAGTACAGGGCTGGGGGGAATGAACACTGAAGCTTTCTTT.

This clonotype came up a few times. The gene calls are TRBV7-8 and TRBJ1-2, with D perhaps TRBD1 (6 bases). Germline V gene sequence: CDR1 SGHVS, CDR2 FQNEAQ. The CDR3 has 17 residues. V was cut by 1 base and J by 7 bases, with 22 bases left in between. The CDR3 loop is CASSLVGAGAGRVGYTF. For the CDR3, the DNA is TGTGCCAGCAGCTTAGTAGGGGCGGGGGCAGGGCGCGTTGGCTACACCTTC.

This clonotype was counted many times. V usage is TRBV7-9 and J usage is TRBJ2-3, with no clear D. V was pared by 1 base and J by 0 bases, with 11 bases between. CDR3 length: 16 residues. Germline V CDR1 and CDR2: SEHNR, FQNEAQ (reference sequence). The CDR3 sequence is CASSLDPRASTDTQYF. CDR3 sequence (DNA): TGTGCCAGCAGCTTAGACCCTCGAGCTAGCACAGATACGCAGTATTTT.

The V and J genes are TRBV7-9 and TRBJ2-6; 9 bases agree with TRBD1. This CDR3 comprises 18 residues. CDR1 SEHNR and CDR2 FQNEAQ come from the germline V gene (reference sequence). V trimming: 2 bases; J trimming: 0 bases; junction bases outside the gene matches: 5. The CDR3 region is CASSLLGQGSSGANVLTF. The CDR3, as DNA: TGTGCCAGCAGCTTATTGGGACAGGGTTCCTCTGGGGCCAACGTCCTGACTTTC.

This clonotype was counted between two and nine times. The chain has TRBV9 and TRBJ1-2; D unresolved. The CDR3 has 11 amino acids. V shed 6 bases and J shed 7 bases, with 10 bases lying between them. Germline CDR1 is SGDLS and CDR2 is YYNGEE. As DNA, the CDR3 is TGTGCCAGCAAGAGAGATCGTGGCTACACCTTC. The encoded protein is CASKRDRGYTF.

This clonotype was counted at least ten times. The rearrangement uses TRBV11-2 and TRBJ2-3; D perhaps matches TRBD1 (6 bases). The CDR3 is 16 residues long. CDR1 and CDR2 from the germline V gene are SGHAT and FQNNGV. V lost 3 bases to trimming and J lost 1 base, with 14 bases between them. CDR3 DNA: TGTGCCAGCAGCTTCAGCCTAAAGGGGGGCACAGATACGCAGTATTTT. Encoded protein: CASSFSLKGGTDTQYF. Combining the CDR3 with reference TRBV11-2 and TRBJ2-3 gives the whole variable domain EAGVAQSPRYKIIEKRQSVAFWCNPISGHATLYWYQQILGQGPKLLIQFQNNGVVDDSQLPKDRFSAERLKGVDSTLKIQPAKLEDSAVYLCASSFSLKGGTDTQYFGPGTRLTVL.